A single sample gave rise to the 22 T cell receptor beta chains below, sequenced in a study of blood T cells in healthy people across ages. It was with a sample-barcoded 5' primer and a J-beta primer mix that a second PCR of roughly 7 to 12 cycles was run. TCRdb itself ran the 5' RACE reads through MiXCR, one entry per CDR3 protein. Among hundreds of thousands of distinct CDR3 sequences, around 20% were seen once, and the ten largest hold more than 3%. Source material: blood. These receptors originate from a man between 70 and 80 years old in good health.

In nucleotides, the CDR3 is TGTGCCAGTAGTAAGGCCGGGACAGTTGCTTTCTTT. Amino acids: CASSKAGTVAFF. The chain links TRBV19 to TRBJ1-1; 7 positions match TRBD1. This CDR3 contains 12 residues. V gave up 4 bases and J gave up 11 bases; unmatched junction bases: 7. Germline V CDR1 and CDR2: LNHDA, SQIVND (reference sequence).

This clonotype has just a few counts. The V gene is TRBV19, the J gene TRBJ1-5; D possibly corresponds to TRBD1 (6 bases). This CDR3 is built from 16 residues. V lost 5 bases and J lost 0, with 14 bases in between. Germline CDR1 LNHDA, CDR2 SQIVND (reference sequence). Written as DNA, the CDR3 is TGTGCCAGTAGTGTCGGGACAAGCTATAGCAATCAGCCCCAGCATTTT. Protein product: CASSVGTSYSNQPQHF.

This clonotype showed up just a few times. This rearrangement joins TRBV30 to TRBJ2-7; 14 nucleotides align to TRBD2. The germline gives CDR1 GTSNPN, CDR2 SVGIG (reference sequence). The CDR3 extends over 16 amino acids. The V and J ends lost 0 bases and 4 bases, in that order; junction bases with no gene match: 5. The CDR3 sequence is CAWSVLWTSGGYEQYF. The CDR3 DNA reads as TGTGCCTGGAGTGTATTGTGGACTAGCGGGGGGTACGAGCAGTACTTC.

J is TRBJ1-1 and V is TRBV7-9; TRBD1 matches 9 bases. In germline, CDR1 is SEHNR, CDR2 FQNEAQ (reference sequence). With V trimmed by 3 bases and J by 1 base, 3 bases remained unmatched. CDR3 size: 15 residues. The CDR3 sequence is CASSFRGQGNTEAFF. In DNA, the CDR3 is TGTGCCAGCAGCTTTCGGGGACAGGGGAACACTGAAGCTTTCTTT.

This clonotype has only a few counts. The chain recombines TRBV6-6 with TRBJ2-4; perhaps TRBD2 as D (6 bases). Per the germline V gene, CDR1 is MNHNY and CDR2 is SVGAGI (reference sequence). V was cut by 5 bases and J by 2 bases, with 13 bases left in between. The CDR3 is 15 residues long. CDR3 in DNA: TGTGCCAGCAGTGACGGGGGAGTAACCAAAAACATTCAGTACTTC. This gives the protein CASSDGGVTKNIQYF.

The chain has TRBV20-1 and TRBJ2-3; tentatively, D is TRBD2 (6 bases). Per the germline V gene, CDR1 is DFQATT and CDR2 is SNEGSKA (reference sequence). The ends were cut back, 6 bases at V and 0 bases at J, with 13 bases in the middle. The CDR3 loop spans 14 amino acids. The CDR3 nucleotides read TGCAGTGCATCAGGAGGGATTAGCACAGATACGCAGTATTTT. Protein product: CSASGGISTDTQYF.

The chain couples TRBV15 to TRBJ1-2; weak D call: TRBD1 (5 bases). V was trimmed by 5 bases and J by 8 bases, leaving 27 bases between them. Germline CDR1 reads LNHNV; CDR2 reads YYDKDF (reference sequence). This CDR3 is 17 amino acids long. CDR3 region: CATSGGPLSPGTAGYTF. The CDR3 nucleotides read TGTGCCACCAGCGGAGGACCTCTTTCCCCCGGGACGGCCGGCTACACCTTC.

The genes are TRBV20-1 and TRBJ2-7; D gene unclear. The CDR3 consists of 13 residues. V lost 6 bases to trimming and J lost 3 bases, with 15 bases between them. The germline gives CDR1 DFQATT, CDR2 SNEGSKA (reference sequence). Here the CDR3 reads CSAPRAGVYEQYF. DNA for the CDR3: TGCAGTGCCCCTCGGGCCGGAGTCTACGAGCAGTACTTC.

On this clonotype itself: Likely a read error: the CDR3 ends without its conserved phenylalanine or tryptophan. The DNA is left out, because the CDR3 cannot be placed on it with certainty; the CDR3 is given as TCRdb lists it. The chain links TRBV27 to TRBJ1-1; the DNA was not compared with TRBD1, the D call given in the table. Germline V gene sequence: CDR1 MNHEY, CDR2 SMNVEV (reference sequence). The CDR3 adds up to 8 amino acids, both ends counted. CDR3 protein: CASSFCPI.

This clonotype was picked up a small number of times. V and J are TRBV28 and TRBJ2-4; D is undetermined. The ends were cut back, 7 bases at V and 2 bases at J, with 6 bases in the middle. CDR3 length: 12 residues. CDR1 is MDHEN and CDR2 is SYDVKM in the germline V gene. In nucleotides, the CDR3 is TGTGCCAGCATGGAATCCAAAAACATTCAGTACTTC. Translation gives CASMESKNIQYF.

The rearrangement joins TRBV28 to TRBJ2-5; 8 nucleotides match TRBD1. The J call could be wrong; TRBJ2-7 is a better fit for the DNA end. CDR3 length: 16 amino acids. Looked up from germline, CDR1 is MDHEN and CDR2 is SYDVKM. DNA for the CDR3: TGTGCCAGCAGTCCGCCGGGACAGGCGAGCTCCTACGAGCAGTACTTC. Encoded protein: CASSPPGQASSYEQYF.

This sequence joins TRBV11-2 and TRBJ2-5; the match to TRBD2 covers 14 bases. The J segment lost 5 bases and the V segment lost 4 bases, leaving 9 bases of the junction unmatched. Germline CDR1 is SGHAT and CDR2 is FQNNGV. This CDR3 is built from 17 residues. CDR3 sequence: CASSSGLAGASSETQYF. CDR3 coding DNA: TGTGCCAGCAGCTCGGGACTAGCGGGAGCTAGTTCGGAGACCCAGTACTTC.

This clonotype was seen a handful of times. The genes are TRBV28 and TRBJ2-1; 10 bases map to TRBD2. From germline, CDR1 is MDHEN and CDR2 SYDVKM. CDR3 length: 16 residues. Germline trimming cut 6 bases from V and 7 bases from J; bases unmatched to any gene: 12. The CDR3 here is CASSRISGRPGNEQFF. CDR3 nucleotides: TGTGCCAGCAGCCGAATTAGCGGGAGGCCTGGAAATGAGCAGTTCTTC.

In this sample, this clonotype turned up a few times. The J gene is TRBJ2-2, the V gene TRBV18, with 9 positions matching TRBD1. There are 16 residues in the CDR3. Germline assignment: CDR1 KGHSH and CDR2 LQKENI. V gave up 3 bases and J gave up 4 bases; unmatched junction bases: 6. CDR3 residues: CASSPTGTGTTGELFF. The CDR3 nucleotides are TGTGCCAGCTCACCGACCGGGACAGGGACCACCGGGGAGCTGTTTTTT.

The rearrangement joins TRBV7-3 to TRBJ2-3, with 8 bases that match TRBD1. The J segment lost 2 bases and the V segment lost 3 bases, leaving 4 bases of the junction unmatched. This CDR3 has 15 amino acids. Germline values: CDR1 SGHTA, CDR2 FQGTGA. The DNA of the CDR3 is TGTGCCAGCAGCTTTGGACAGGGTGACACAGATACGCAGTATTTT. Amino acid sequence: CASSFGQGDTDTQYF.

The chain employs TRBV28 and TRBJ1-2, with D perhaps matching TRBD1 (5 bases). Germline CDR1 MDHEN, CDR2 SYDVKM. With 2 bases removed from V and 4 bases from J, the gap between germline ends came to 8 bases. The CDR3 runs to 13 residues. The CDR3 DNA reads as TGTGCCAGCAGTTTAAGGGACCTCTATGGCTACACCTTC. It encodes CASSLRDLYGYTF.

The chain joins TRBV7-9 to TRBJ1-2; a weak D match, TRBD1 (6 bases). Per germline, CDR1 SEHNR and CDR2 FQNEAQ (reference sequence). This CDR3 has 15 residues. V was pared by 5 bases and J by 5 bases, with 18 bases between. The CDR3 here is CASSTNRQVMYGYTF. The CDR3 region has the DNA TGTGCCAGCAGCACGAACCGACAGGTTATGTATGGCTACACCTTC.

V and J are TRBV19 and TRBJ1-2; 9 bases fit TRBD1. This CDR3 has 16 residues. Germline CDR1 and CDR2: LNHDA and SQIVND (reference sequence). After removal of 7 bases from V and 2 bases from J, the junction contained 11 bases not matched to a gene. The CDR3 reads CASTVGDRVVNYGYTF. The DNA of the CDR3 is TGTGCCAGTACAGTAGGGGACAGGGTGGTGAACTATGGCTACACCTTC. Using reference TRBV19 and TRBJ1-2 for the parts outside the CDR3, the full variable domain is DGGITQSPKYLFRKEGQNVTLSCEQNLNHDAMYWYRQDPGQGLRLIYYSQIVNDFQKGDIAEGYSVSREKKESFPLTVTSAQKNPTAFYLCASTVGDRVVNYGYTFGSGTRLTVV.

This chain uses TRBV9 with TRBJ2-1; D call uncertain. The CDR3 extends over 15 amino acids. Trimming took 2 bases from V and 2 from J, leaving 11 bases between them. CDR1 is SGDLS and CDR2 is YYNGEE in the germline V gene. The CDR3 sequence is CASSVSRFTYNEQFF. DNA for the CDR3: TGTGCCAGCAGCGTGAGCAGGTTCACCTACAATGAGCAGTTCTTC.

This clonotype has only a few counts. The germline gene is not matched at one end of the junction; a read error may be the cause. This chain joins TRBV12-3 or TRBV12-4 and TRBJ2-5; 8 nucleotides line up with TRBD2. CDR3 length: 12 residues. The CDR3 region has the DNA TGTGCCAGCAGTTTAGATATCGGGAGGGTGTTCTTC. Translating it yields CASSLDIGRVFF.

V is TRBV12-3 or TRBV12-4 and J is TRBJ1-1, with unresolved D. The V gene lost 0 bases and the J gene lost 0 bases, with 20 bases spanning the gap. The CDR3 is made up of 19 amino acids. For the CDR3, the DNA is TGTGCCAGCAGTTTAGCGCAAGTCAGGTCGGTCCCCTTGAACACTGAAGCTTTCTTT. Residues: CASSLAQVRSVPLNTEAFF.

In its sample, this clonotype was seen a few times. CDR3 coding DNA: TGCAGTGCCTCGGGACAGAACACCGGGGAGCTGTTTTTT. Residues: CSASGQNTGELFF. This sequence joins TRBV20-1 and TRBJ2-2; maybe TRBD1 (6 bases). Germline assignment: CDR1 DFQATT and CDR2 SNEGSKA (reference sequence). CDR3 length: 13 residues. V gave up 6 bases and J gave up 1 base, with 9 bases separating them.